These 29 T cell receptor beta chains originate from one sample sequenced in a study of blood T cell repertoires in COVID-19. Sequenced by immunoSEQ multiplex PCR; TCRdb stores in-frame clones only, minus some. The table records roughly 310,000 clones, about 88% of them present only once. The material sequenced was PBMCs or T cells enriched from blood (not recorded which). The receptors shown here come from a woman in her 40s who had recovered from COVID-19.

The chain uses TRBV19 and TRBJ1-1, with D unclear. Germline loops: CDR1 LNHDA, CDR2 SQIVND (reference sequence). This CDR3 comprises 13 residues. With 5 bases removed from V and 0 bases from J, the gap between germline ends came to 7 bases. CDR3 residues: CASSGTMNTEAFF. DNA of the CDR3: TGTGCCAGTAGTGGCACAATGAACACTGAAGCTTTCTTT. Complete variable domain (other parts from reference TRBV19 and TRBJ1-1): DGGITQSPKYLFRKEGQNVTLSCEQNLNHDAMYWYRQDPGQGLRLIYYSQIVNDFQKGDIAEGYSVSREKKESFPLTVTSAQKNPTAFYLCASSGTMNTEAFFGQGTRLTVV.

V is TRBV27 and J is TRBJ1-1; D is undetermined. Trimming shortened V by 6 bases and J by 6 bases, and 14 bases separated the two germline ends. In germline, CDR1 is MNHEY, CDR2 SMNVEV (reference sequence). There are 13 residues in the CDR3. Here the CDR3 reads CASRRDGIPEAFF. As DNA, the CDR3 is TGTGCCAGCAGGCGGGATGGCATCCCTGAAGCTTTCTTT.

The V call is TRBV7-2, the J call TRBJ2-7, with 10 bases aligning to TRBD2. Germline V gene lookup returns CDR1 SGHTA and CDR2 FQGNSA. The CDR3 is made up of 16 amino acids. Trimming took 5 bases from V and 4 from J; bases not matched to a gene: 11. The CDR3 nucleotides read TGTGCCAGCAGCCTACTAGCGGGAAAGTTGAGGTACGAGCAGTACTTC. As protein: CASSLLAGKLRYEQYF.

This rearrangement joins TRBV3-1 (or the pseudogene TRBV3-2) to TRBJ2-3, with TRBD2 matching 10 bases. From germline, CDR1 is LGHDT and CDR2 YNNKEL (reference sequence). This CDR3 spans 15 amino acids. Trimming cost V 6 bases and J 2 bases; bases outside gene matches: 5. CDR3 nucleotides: TGTGCCAGCAGGGCCGGGACTAGCGCCACAGATACGCAGTATTTT. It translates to CASRAGTSATDTQYF.

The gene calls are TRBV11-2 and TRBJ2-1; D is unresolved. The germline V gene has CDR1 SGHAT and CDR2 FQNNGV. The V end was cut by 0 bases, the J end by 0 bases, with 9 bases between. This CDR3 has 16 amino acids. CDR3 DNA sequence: TGTGCCAGCAGCTTAGATGGTGGCCGCTCCTACAATGAGCAGTTCTTC. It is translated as CASSLDGGRSYNEQFF. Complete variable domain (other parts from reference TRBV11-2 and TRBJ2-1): EAGVAQSPRYKIIEKRQSVAFWCNPISGHATLYWYQQILGQGPKLLIQFQNNGVVDDSQLPKDRFSAERLKGVDSTLKIQPAKLEDSAVYLCASSLDGGRSYNEQFFGPGTRLTVL.

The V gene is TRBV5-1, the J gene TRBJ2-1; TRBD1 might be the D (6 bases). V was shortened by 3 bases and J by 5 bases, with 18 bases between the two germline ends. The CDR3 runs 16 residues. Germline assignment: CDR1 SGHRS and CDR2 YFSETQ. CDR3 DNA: TGCGCCAGCAGCTCCCTCACAGGGCAGGTCGACAATGAGCAGTTCTTC. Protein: CASSSLTGQVDNEQFF.

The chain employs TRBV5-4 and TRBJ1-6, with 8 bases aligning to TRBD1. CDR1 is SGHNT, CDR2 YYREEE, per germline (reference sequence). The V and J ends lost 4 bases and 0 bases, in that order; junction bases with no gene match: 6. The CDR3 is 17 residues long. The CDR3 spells CASSHQGAGSYNSPLHF. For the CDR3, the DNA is TGTGCCAGCAGCCACCAGGGGGCAGGCTCCTATAATTCACCCCTCCACTTT.

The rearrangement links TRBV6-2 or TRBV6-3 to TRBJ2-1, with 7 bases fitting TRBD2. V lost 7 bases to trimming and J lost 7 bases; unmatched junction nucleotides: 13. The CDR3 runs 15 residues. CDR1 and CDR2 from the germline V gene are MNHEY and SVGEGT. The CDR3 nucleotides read TGTGCCAGCACCCCTGGGGCGGGAGAAGTAAATGAGCAGTTCTTC. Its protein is CASTPGAGEVNEQFF.

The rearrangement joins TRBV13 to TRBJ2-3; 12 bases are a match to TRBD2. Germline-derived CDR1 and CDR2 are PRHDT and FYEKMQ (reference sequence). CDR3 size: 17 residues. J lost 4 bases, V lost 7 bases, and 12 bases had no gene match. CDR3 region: CASTGSGLAGPADTQYF. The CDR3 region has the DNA TGTGCCAGCACCGGAAGTGGACTAGCGGGACCCGCAGATACGCAGTATTTT.

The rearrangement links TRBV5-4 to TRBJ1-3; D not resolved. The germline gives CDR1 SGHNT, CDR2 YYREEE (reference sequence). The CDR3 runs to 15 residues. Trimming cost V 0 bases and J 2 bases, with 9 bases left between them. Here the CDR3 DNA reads TGTGCCAGCAGCTTGGACTCAGGTCCTGGAAACACCATATATTTT. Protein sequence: CASSLDSGPGNTIYF.

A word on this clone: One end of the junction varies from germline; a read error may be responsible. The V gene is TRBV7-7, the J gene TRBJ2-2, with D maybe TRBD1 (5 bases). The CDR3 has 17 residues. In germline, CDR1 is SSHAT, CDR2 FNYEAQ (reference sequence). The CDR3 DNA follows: TGTGCTAGCAGCTTAGGTGTCCAGGGTGCGAACACCGGGGAGCTGTTTTTT. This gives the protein CASSLGVQGANTGELFF.

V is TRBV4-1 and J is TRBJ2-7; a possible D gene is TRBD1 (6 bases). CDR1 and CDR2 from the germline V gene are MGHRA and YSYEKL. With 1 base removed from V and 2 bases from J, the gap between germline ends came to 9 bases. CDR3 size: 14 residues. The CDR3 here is CASSQAGDPYEQYF. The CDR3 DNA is TGCGCCAGCAGCCAAGCAGGGGATCCCTACGAGCAGTACTTC.

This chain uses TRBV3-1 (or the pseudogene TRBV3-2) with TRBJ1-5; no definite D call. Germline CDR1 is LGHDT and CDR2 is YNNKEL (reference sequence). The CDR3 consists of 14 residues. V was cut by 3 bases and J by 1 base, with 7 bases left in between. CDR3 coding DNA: TGTGCCAGCAGCCAGGGCTTGAGCAATCAGCCCCAGCATTTT. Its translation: CASSQGLSNQPQHF.

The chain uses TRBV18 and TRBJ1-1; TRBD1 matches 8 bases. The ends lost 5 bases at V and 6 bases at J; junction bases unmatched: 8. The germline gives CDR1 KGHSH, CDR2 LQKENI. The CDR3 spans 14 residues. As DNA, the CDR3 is TGTGCCAGCTCAGGGCCAGGGGGCCTCGCTGAAGCTTTCTTT. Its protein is CASSGPGGLAEAFF.

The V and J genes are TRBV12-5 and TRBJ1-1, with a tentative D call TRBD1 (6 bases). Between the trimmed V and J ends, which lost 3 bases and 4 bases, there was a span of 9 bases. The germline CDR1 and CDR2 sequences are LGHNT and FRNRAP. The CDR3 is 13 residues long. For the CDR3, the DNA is TGTGCTAGTGGTTTCCTGGACAGCACTGAAGCTTTCTTT. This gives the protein CASGFLDSTEAFF. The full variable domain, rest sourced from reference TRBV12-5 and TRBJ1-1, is DARVTQTPRHKVTEMGQEVTMRCQPILGHNTVFWYRQTMMQGLELLAYFRNRAPLDDSGMPKDRFSAEMPDATLATLKIQPSEPRDSAVYFCASGFLDSTEAFFGQGTRLTVV.

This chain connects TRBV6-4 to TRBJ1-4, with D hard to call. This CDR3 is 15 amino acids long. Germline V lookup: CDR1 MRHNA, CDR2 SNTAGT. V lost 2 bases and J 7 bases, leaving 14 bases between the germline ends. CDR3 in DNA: TGTGCCAGCAGTGACACGAGGAAAGGAGCTGAAAAACTGTTTTTT. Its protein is CASSDTRKGAEKLFF.

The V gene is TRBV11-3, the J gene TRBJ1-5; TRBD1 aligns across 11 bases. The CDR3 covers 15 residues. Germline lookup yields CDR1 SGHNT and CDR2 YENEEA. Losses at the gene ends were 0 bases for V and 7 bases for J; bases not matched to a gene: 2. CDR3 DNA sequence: TGTGCCAGCAGCTTAGATGGGACAGGGGGACAGCCCCAGCATTTT. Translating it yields CASSLDGTGGQPQHF.

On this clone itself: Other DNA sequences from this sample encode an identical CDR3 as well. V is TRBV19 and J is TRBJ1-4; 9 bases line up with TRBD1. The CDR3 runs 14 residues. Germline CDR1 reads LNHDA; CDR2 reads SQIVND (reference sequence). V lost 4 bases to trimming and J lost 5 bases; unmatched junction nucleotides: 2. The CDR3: CASSTGQGNEKLFF. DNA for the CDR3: TGTGCCAGTAGTACCGGACAGGGGAATGAAAAACTGTTTTTT.

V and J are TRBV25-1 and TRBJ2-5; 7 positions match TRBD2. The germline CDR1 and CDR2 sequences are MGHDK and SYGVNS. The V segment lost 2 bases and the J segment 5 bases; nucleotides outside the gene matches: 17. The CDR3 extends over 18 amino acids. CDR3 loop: CASSERLYFSGSGETQYF. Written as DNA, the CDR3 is TGTGCCAGCAGTGAACGGTTATACTTTAGCGGGTCGGGGGAGACCCAGTACTTC.

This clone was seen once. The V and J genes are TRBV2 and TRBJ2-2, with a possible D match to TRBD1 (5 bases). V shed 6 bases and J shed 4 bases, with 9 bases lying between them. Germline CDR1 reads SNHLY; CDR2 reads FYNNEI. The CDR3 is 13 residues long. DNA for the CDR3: TGTGCCAGCAGGACCGACAGCACCGGGGAGCTGTTTTTT. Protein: CASRTDSTGELFF.

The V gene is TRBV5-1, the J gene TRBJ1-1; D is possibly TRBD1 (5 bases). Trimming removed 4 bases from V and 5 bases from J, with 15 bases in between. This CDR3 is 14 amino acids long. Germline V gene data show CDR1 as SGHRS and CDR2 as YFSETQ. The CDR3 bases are TGCGCCAGCAGCCCGTCGGGGGGGAGGACTGAAGCTTTCTTT. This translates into CASSPSGGRTEAFF.

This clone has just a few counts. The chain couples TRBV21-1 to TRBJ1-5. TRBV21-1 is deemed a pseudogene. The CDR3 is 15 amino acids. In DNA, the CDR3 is TGTGCCAGCAGCAAAGAGGGGACCGCGGGGCAGCCCCAGCATTTT. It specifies CASSKEGTAGQPQHF.

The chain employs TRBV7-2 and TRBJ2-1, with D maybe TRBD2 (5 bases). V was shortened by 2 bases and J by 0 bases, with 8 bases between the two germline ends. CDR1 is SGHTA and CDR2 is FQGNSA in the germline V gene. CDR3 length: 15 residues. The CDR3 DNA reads TGTGCCAGCAGCTTATTTGGGAGCTCCTACAATGAGCAGTTCTTC. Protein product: CASSLFGSSYNEQFF.

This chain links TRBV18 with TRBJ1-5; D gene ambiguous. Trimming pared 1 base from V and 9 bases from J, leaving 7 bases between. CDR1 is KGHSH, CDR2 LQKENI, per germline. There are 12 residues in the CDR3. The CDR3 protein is CASSPRSGPQHF. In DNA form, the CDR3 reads TGTGCCAGCTCACCACGGTCCGGGCCCCAGCATTTT.

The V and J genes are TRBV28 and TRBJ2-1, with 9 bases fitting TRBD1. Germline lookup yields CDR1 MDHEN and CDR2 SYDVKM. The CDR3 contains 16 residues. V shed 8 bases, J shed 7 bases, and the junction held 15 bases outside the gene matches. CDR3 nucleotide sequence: TGTGCCAGCTGCCGGGGGTTTGGGACAGGGATTAATGAGCAGTTCTTC. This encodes CASCRGFGTGINEQFF.

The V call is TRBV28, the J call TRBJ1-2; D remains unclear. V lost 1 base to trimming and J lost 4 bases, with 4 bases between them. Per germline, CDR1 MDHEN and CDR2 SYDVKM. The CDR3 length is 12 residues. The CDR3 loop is CASSLFSYGYTF. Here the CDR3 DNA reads TGTGCCAGCAGTTTATTCAGCTATGGCTACACCTTC.

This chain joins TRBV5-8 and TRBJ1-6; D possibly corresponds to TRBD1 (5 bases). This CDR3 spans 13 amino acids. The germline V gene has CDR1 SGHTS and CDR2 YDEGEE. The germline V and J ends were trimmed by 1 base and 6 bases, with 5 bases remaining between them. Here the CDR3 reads CASSLRGNSPLHF. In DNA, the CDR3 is TGTGCCAGCAGCTTGAGGGGTAATTCACCCCTCCACTTT.

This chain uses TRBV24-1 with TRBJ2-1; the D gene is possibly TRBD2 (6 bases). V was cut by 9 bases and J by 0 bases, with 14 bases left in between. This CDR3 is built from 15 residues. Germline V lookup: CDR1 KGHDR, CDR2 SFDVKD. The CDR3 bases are TGTGCCACCGCGGGACTTGTGAGCTCCTACAATGAGCAGTTCTTC. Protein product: CATAGLVSSYNEQFF.

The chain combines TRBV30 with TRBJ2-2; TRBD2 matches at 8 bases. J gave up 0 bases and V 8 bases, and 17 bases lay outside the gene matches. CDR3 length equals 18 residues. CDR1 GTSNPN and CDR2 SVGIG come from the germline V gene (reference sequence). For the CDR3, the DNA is TGTGCCACCGACGGGGGGGCTAGCAGCTACGCGAACACCGGGGAGCTGTTTTTT. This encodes CATDGGASSYANTGELFF. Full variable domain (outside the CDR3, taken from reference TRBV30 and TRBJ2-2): SQTIHQWPATLVQPVGSPLSLECTVEGTSNPNLYWYRQAAGRGLQLLFYSVGIGQISSEVPQNLSASRPQDRQFILSSKKLLLSDSGFYLCATDGGASSYANTGELFFGEGSRLTVL.